This T cell receptor (beta chain) was observed in a study of tumor and adjacent non-tumor tissue in lung cancer. The study, taken as a whole, reports: Top 100 clones took a larger repertoire share in normal lung.

The template was RNA from unsorted bulk tissue. The germline V gene encodes CDR1 MNHNS and CDR2 SASEGT. CDR3 size: 14 residues. Three rounds of nested PCR, following a modified ARM-PCR protocol, produced the TCRbeta library. TCRdb re-derived calls from the multiplex PCR reads in MiXCR, one entry per CDR3 protein. Here the sample spans about 110,000 distinct CDR3 sequences, nearly 85% being singletons. A note on this clonotype: Its antigen is not identified. The junction does not match germline at one end; this may be a read error.

This clonotype originated in a man aged 65 to 79 with non-small cell lung cancer. Material: lung tumor tissue. The V gene is TRBV6-1, the J gene TRBJ2-7, with D tentatively TRBD1 (6 bases). Written as DNA, the CDR3 is TGTGCCAGCAGTGAAAAACAGGGAACGAGGGAGCAATACTTC. This gives the protein CASSEKQGTREQYF.